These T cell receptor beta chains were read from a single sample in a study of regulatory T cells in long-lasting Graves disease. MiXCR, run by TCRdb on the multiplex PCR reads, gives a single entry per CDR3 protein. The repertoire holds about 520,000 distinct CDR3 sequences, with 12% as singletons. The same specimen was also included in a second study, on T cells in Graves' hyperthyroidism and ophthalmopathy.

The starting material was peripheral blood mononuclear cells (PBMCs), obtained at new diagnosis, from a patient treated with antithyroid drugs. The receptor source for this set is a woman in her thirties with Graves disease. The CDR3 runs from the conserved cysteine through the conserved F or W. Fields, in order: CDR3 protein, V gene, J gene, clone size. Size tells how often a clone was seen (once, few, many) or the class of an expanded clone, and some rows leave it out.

CDR3 protein: CASSLVNPLFPPYEQYF; V gene: TRBV28; J gene: TRBJ2-7; clone size: few
CDR3 protein: CASSQGTSATQFF; V gene: TRBV4-1; J gene: TRBJ2-1; clone size: .
CDR3 protein: CASSPRGGEKETQYF; V gene: TRBV7-9; J gene: TRBJ2-5; clone size: .
CDR3 protein: CASSQDPLNGGEQFF; V gene: TRBV4-3; J gene: TRBJ2-1; clone size: .
CDR3 protein: CASSYVGTGTATDTQYF; V gene: TRBV6-2/TRBV6-3; J gene: TRBJ2-3; clone size: few
CDR3 protein: CATSDLNSLYNEQFF; V gene: TRBV24-1; J gene: TRBJ2-1; clone size: .
CDR3 protein: CASSTGQGAGFF; V gene: TRBV2; J gene: TRBJ2-1; clone size: few
CDR3 protein: CSARTSGIEQYF; V gene: TRBV20-1; J gene: TRBJ2-7; clone size: many
CDR3 protein: CASSETVQETQYF; V gene: TRBV2; J gene: TRBJ2-5; clone size: many
CDR3 protein: CASSYGGTDPYSPLHF; V gene: TRBV6-5; J gene: TRBJ1-6; clone size: many
CDR3 protein: CASSLTRVRTYTEAFF; V gene: TRBV11-2; J gene: TRBJ1-1; clone size: many
CDR3 protein: CASSLRTVGGYEQYF; V gene: TRBV7-8; J gene: TRBJ2-7; clone size: .
CDR3 protein: CASSSDREVNTEAFF; V gene: TRBV18; J gene: TRBJ1-1; clone size: many
CDR3 protein: CASSQDLPRGSSDTQYF; V gene: TRBV4-2; J gene: TRBJ2-3; clone size: few
CDR3 protein: CASSGAGRALNEQFF; V gene: TRBV6-1; J gene: TRBJ2-1; clone size: many
CDR3 protein: CSVRGLAGPNNEQFF; V gene: TRBV29-1; J gene: TRBJ2-1; clone size: few
CDR3 protein: CNARAPAGGQVGTDTQYF; V gene: TRBV20-1; J gene: TRBJ2-3; clone size: .
CDR3 protein: CASHRLWGGPDGYTF; V gene: TRBV19; J gene: TRBJ1-2; clone size: many
CDR3 protein: CASSFHPRGQGTQETQYF; V gene: TRBV7-8; J gene: TRBJ2-5; clone size: many
CDR3 protein: CASNRENQPQHF; V gene: TRBV2; J gene: TRBJ1-5; clone size: many
CDR3 protein: CASSRIAGTIHNEQFF; V gene: TRBV4-1; J gene: TRBJ2-1; clone size: .
CDR3 protein: CASSHPRTGAQRGAQPQHF; V gene: TRBV7-2; J gene: TRBJ1-5; clone size: many
CDR3 protein: CASSQAGISGELFF; V gene: TRBV3-1; J gene: TRBJ2-2; clone size: once
CDR3 protein: CASSLEWTVAYGYTF; V gene: TRBV7-9; J gene: TRBJ1-2; clone size: once
CDR3 protein: CASSQAWVGYEQYF; V gene: TRBV3-1; J gene: TRBJ2-7; clone size: many
CDR3 protein: CASSRGRLAAHLGSYNEQFF; V gene: TRBV6-2/TRBV6-3; J gene: TRBJ2-1; clone size: many
CDR3 protein: CASRGSEKLFF; V gene: TRBV4-2; J gene: TRBJ1-4; clone size: .
CDR3 protein: CASSYSFSDSPYEQYF; V gene: TRBV6-5; J gene: TRBJ2-7; clone size: few
CDR3 protein: CAWRPGRFAEAFF; V gene: TRBV30; J gene: TRBJ1-1; clone size: few
CDR3 protein: CASSGGLDTEAFF; V gene: TRBV28; J gene: TRBJ1-1; clone size: many
CDR3 protein: CASSLGLAGGLRGEQFF; V gene: TRBV5-6; J gene: TRBJ2-1; clone size: many
CDR3 protein: CASSSTDYQPQHF; V gene: TRBV18; J gene: TRBJ1-5; clone size: .
CDR3 protein: CASSKSGGANYGYTF; V gene: TRBV4-3; J gene: TRBJ1-2; clone size: .
CDR3 protein: CASSRVGARSSYNEQLF; V gene: TRBV11-2; J gene: TRBJ2-1; clone size: few
CDR3 protein: CASSHPGQGGETQYF; V gene: TRBV4-1; J gene: TRBJ2-5; clone size: once
CDR3 protein: CASRMGRARSNTGELFF; V gene: TRBV4-1; J gene: TRBJ2-2; clone size: .
CDR3 protein: CASSAPGLGDTQYF; V gene: TRBV27; J gene: TRBJ2-3; clone size: many
CDR3 protein: CASSSFRGTGTEYNEQFF; V gene: TRBV11-2; J gene: TRBJ2-1; clone size: many
CDR3 protein: CASSRTSGPYEQYF; V gene: TRBV12-3/TRBV12-4; J gene: TRBJ2-7; clone size: .
CDR3 protein: CASTVEKIYGYTF; V gene: TRBV6-1; J gene: TRBJ1-2; clone size: many
CDR3 protein: CASSRGDWTPNTEAFF; V gene: TRBV28; J gene: TRBJ1-1; clone size: many
CDR3 protein: CASNPGTVYGYTF; V gene: TRBV19; J gene: TRBJ1-2; clone size: few
CDR3 protein: CASSYTGTEEKLFF; V gene: TRBV7-9; J gene: TRBJ1-4; clone size: many
CDR3 protein: CSATPRSSYNEQFF; V gene: TRBV20-1; J gene: TRBJ2-1; clone size: many
CDR3 protein: CASSRIAGGTDTQYF; V gene: TRBV7-8; J gene: TRBJ2-3; clone size: many
CDR3 protein: CASSEGAQETQYF; V gene: TRBV5-5; J gene: TRBJ2-5; clone size: many
CDR3 protein: CASSPGTGLVGYTF; V gene: TRBV18; J gene: TRBJ1-2; clone size: many
CDR3 protein: CASSLSSGYTEAFF; V gene: TRBV12-3/TRBV12-4; J gene: TRBJ1-1; clone size: .
CDR3 protein: CSARAAKGGVEKLFF; V gene: TRBV20-1; J gene: TRBJ1-4; clone size: .
CDR3 protein: CASSFTASGANVLTF; V gene: TRBV5-1; J gene: TRBJ2-6; clone size: many
CDR3 protein: CASSSGQGASAFF; V gene: TRBV7-8; J gene: TRBJ1-1; clone size: few
CDR3 protein: CASSLIGLTAKAFF; V gene: TRBV7-2; J gene: TRBJ1-1; clone size: .
CDR3 protein: CASSLRGRGNTEAFF; V gene: TRBV28; J gene: TRBJ1-1; clone size: many
CDR3 protein: CASSTSGRHLSYNEQFF; V gene: TRBV2; J gene: TRBJ2-1; clone size: many
CDR3 protein: CAWSGRQGRTPLHF; V gene: TRBV30; J gene: TRBJ1-6; clone size: many
CDR3 protein: CASSFSIGAGVTEAFF; V gene: TRBV28; J gene: TRBJ1-1; clone size: many
CDR3 protein: CASSNMKGYEQYF; V gene: TRBV5-4; J gene: TRBJ2-7; clone size: .
CDR3 protein: CASSLATSGNTIYF; V gene: TRBV28; J gene: TRBJ1-3; clone size: many